Below, 23 T cell receptor beta chains from the same sample are listed, as sequenced in a study of lymphopenia after photon versus proton radiotherapy. TCRdb's copy holds only in-frame clones and misses some; the assay was immunoSEQ multiplex PCR. Of 43,000 or so clones in the sample, about 85% were seen once. The sequenced sample was peripheral blood, obtained from a patient treated with photon-based radiotherapy. The origin of the receptors is a man aged 35 to 55 with gastric cancer.

The rearrangement uses TRBV4-1 and TRBJ1-2; possibly TRBD1 for D (5 bases). The germline V gene has CDR1 MGHRA and CDR2 YSYEKL. Trimming removed 0 bases from V and 4 bases from J, with 15 bases in between. The CDR3 is 16 residues long. The CDR3 DNA is TGCGCCAGCAGCCAAGAGCGGGACCCCGGAACCTATGGCTACACCTTC. It specifies CASSQERDPGTYGYTF.

The V and J genes are TRBV29-1 and TRBJ2-1, with 7 bases identical to TRBD1. CDR1 and CDR2 (germline): SQVTM, ANQGSEA. This CDR3 spans 12 amino acids. V lost 8 bases, J lost 6 bases, and 7 bases stayed unmatched. The chain's CDR3 is CSTRQGGNEQFF. The CDR3 coding sequence is TGCAGCACCCGACAGGGCGGCAATGAGCAGTTCTTC.

J is TRBJ1-4 and V is TRBV10-3, with D unresolved. The germline CDR1 and CDR2 sequences are ENHRY and SYGVKD. Trimming pared 5 bases from V and 7 bases from J, leaving 8 bases between. This CDR3 is built from 12 residues. CDR3 in amino acids: CAISKDGEKLFF. The CDR3 nucleotides are TGTGCCATCAGTAAGGACGGTGAAAAACTGTTTTTT.

The chain couples TRBV19 to TRBJ2-7, with D perhaps TRBD1 (7 bases). This CDR3 has 16 amino acids. Trimming cost V 3 bases and J 0 bases, with 15 bases left between them. Per the germline V gene, CDR1 is LNHDA and CDR2 is SQIVND (reference sequence). CDR3 sequence reads: CASSMGGRGASYEQYF. For the CDR3, the DNA is TGTGCCAGTAGTATGGGGGGCAGGGGGGCCTCCTACGAGCAGTACTTC.

A single count supports this clone. A read error may produce the germline difference seen at one junction end. The gene calls are TRBV10-2 and TRBJ1-2, with a possible D match to TRBD1 (5 bases). Per the germline V gene, CDR1 is WSHSY and CDR2 is SAAADI. The CDR3 spans 13 residues. The CDR3: CASSERFGGKTIF. DNA of the CDR3: TGCGCCAGCAGTGAGAGATTTGGGGGGAAAACGATCTTC.

The chain carries TRBV18 and TRBJ1-2; no reliable D call. The CDR3 has 13 residues. From germline, CDR1 is KGHSH and CDR2 LQKENI. The germline V and J ends were trimmed by 7 bases and 0 bases, with 9 bases remaining between them. CDR3 DNA: TGTGCCAGCTTACCGGGTCCTAACTATGGCTACACCTTC. Protein: CASLPGPNYGYTF.

The CDR3 here is CASSPDRGQETQYF. The CDR3 DNA reads as TGTGCCAGCAGCCCCGACAGGGGGCAAGAGACCCAGTACTTC. V usage is TRBV7-2 and J usage is TRBJ2-5; TRBD1 matches 9 bases. Germline CDR1 and CDR2: SGHTA and FQGNSA. This CDR3 is built from 14 residues. V gave up 5 bases and J gave up 2 bases; unmatched junction bases: 3.

The CDR3 coding sequence is TGTGCCAGCAGTGAACTTGGGGGGCGCAGACGCTATGGCTACACCTTC. Its translation is CASSELGGRRRYGYTF. V is TRBV6-1 and J is TRBJ1-2; D is possibly TRBD1 (6 bases). Germline CDR1 reads MNHNS; CDR2 reads SASEGT. V was pared by 2 bases and J by 4 bases, with 17 bases between. The CDR3 has 16 residues.

This clone showed up just once. This chain joins TRBV19 and TRBJ1-2, with 7 bases identical to TRBD1. Unmatched junction bases numbered 10, after V lost 4 bases and J lost 2 bases. This CDR3 has 16 amino acids. CDR1 and CDR2 (germline): LNHDA, SQIVND (reference sequence). CDR3 amino acids: CASSTTGTEKNYGYTF. CDR3 bases: TGTGCCAGTAGTACTACCGGGACAGAGAAAAACTATGGCTACACCTTC. The full variable domain, rest sourced from reference TRBV19 and TRBJ1-2, is DGGITQSPKYLFRKEGQNVTLSCEQNLNHDAMYWYRQDPGQGLRLIYYSQIVNDFQKGDIAEGYSVSREKKESFPLTVTSAQKNPTAFYLCASSTTGTEKNYGYTFGSGTRLTVV.

The chain links TRBV7-2 to TRBJ2-5; no definite D call. Germline values: CDR1 SGHTA, CDR2 FQGNSA. The CDR3 is 13 amino acids. V lost 3 bases and J 2 bases, leaving 7 bases between the germline ends. CDR3 amino acids: CASSFTEQETQYF. CDR3 bases: TGTGCCAGCAGCTTTACAGAGCAAGAGACCCAGTACTTC.

The CDR3 loop is CASSGVGSYEQYF. CDR3 nucleotide sequence: TGTGCCAGCAGTGGCGTCGGTTCCTACGAGCAGTACTTC. This chain joins TRBV2 and TRBJ2-7; D remains ambiguous. The germline V gene encodes CDR1 SNHLY and CDR2 FYNNEI. The CDR3 runs 13 residues. V lost 4 bases, J lost 1 base, and 8 bases lay in between.

The J gene is TRBJ2-2, the V gene TRBV12-1; TRBD2, the table's D call, was not compared with the DNA. TRBV12-1 is given as a pseudogene. The length of the CDR3 is 15 residues. The CDR3 DNA sequence: TGTGCCAGCAGCGAGGTTAAACAGAACACCGGGGAGCTGTTTTTT. Translating gives CASSEVKQNTGELFF.

The chain has TRBV7-6 and TRBJ2-3, with 7 nucleotides matching TRBD2. This CDR3 has 16 amino acids. Trimming at V came to 0 bases and at J to 1 base, leaving 4 bases not matched to a gene. CDR1 SGHVS and CDR2 FNYEAQ come from the germline V gene. The CDR3 DNA sequence: TGTGCCAGCAGCTTAGCCTTGGCGGGGGGCACAGATACGCAGTATTTT. Its protein is CASSLALAGGTDTQYF.

The chain links TRBV6-5 to TRBJ1-1, with D unclear. The CDR3 consists of 15 residues. Germline V gene lookup returns CDR1 MNHEY and CDR2 SVGAGI. Trimming pared 0 bases from V and 1 base from J, leaving 9 bases between. Here the CDR3 DNA reads TGTGCCAGCAGTTACTCAGGGTTAGGGAACACTGAAGCTTTCTTT. Its protein product is CASSYSGLGNTEAFF.

This clone was observed a single time. CDR3 sequence reads: CASSFRRVTNTEAFF. Written as DNA, the CDR3 is TGTGCCAGCAGCTTCCGGAGGGTGACGAACACTGAAGCTTTCTTT. V usage is TRBV5-8 and J usage is TRBJ1-1; D gene ambiguous. Germline CDR1 and CDR2: SGHTS and YDEGEE. V shed 2 bases and J shed 1 base, with 12 bases lying between them. The length of the CDR3 is 15 residues.

Comments on this clone: In the same sample, other DNA sequences code for this CDR3. The chain has TRBV9 and TRBJ1-5; D remains unclear. The CDR3 has 14 amino acids. Trimming cost V 0 bases and J 2 bases, with 6 bases left between them. Looked up from germline, CDR1 is SGDLS and CDR2 is YYNGEE. CDR3 coding DNA: TGTGCCAGCAGCGTAGGGCAGGGCAATCAGCCCCAGCATTTT. Its protein is CASSVGQGNQPQHF. Using reference TRBV9 and TRBJ1-5 for the parts outside the CDR3, the full variable domain is DSGVTQTPKHLITATGQRVTLRCSPRSGDLSVYWYQQSLDQGLQFLIQYYNGEERAKGNILERFSAQQFPDLHSELNLSSLELGDSALYFCASSVGQGNQPQHFGDGTRLSIL.

The chain combines TRBV11-2 with TRBJ2-1; TRBD1 matches at 10 bases. The CDR3 is made up of 15 amino acids. The germline V gene has CDR1 SGHAT and CDR2 FQNNGV. Trimming cost V 5 bases and J 15 bases; bases outside gene matches: 16. DNA of the CDR3: TGTGCCAGCAGCCAATCGACAGGGGGCCACCTGGGTCGGTTCTTC. This translates into CASSQSTGGHLGRFF.

The DNA of the CDR3 is TGTGCCAGTTCGTTGGGGGGGATCTCCTACAATGAGCAGTTCTTC. It yields the protein CASSLGGISYNEQFF. This chain connects TRBV11-3 to TRBJ2-1; 7 bases are a match to TRBD2. The CDR3 has 15 amino acids. Germline V lookup: CDR1 SGHNT, CDR2 YENEEA. The ends lost 9 bases at V and 0 bases at J; junction bases unmatched: 8. Combining the CDR3 with reference TRBV11-3 and TRBJ2-1 gives the whole variable domain EAGVVQSPRYKIIEKKQPVAFWCNPISGHNTLYWYLQNLGQGPELLIRYENEEAVDDSQLPKDRFSAERLKGVDSTLKIQPAELGDSAVYLCASSLGGISYNEQFFGPGTRLTVL.

The chain uses TRBV19 and TRBJ2-3; the D gene is possibly TRBD2 (5 bases). Trimming stripped 3 bases from V and 8 bases from J, with 12 bases between. CDR3 size: 13 residues. From germline, CDR1 is LNHDA and CDR2 SQIVND (reference sequence). In DNA form, the CDR3 reads TGTGCCAGTAGTATGAGGGCTGAAGGTACGCAGTATTTT. Its translation is CASSMRAEGTQYF. Full variable domain (missing parts from reference TRBV19 and TRBJ2-3): DGGITQSPKYLFRKEGQNVTLSCEQNLNHDAMYWYRQDPGQGLRLIYYSQIVNDFQKGDIAEGYSVSREKKESFPLTVTSAQKNPTAFYLCASSMRAEGTQYFGPGTRLTVL.

This CDR3 reads CSVELDRGLTDTQYF. DNA of the CDR3: TGCAGCGTTGAACTGGACAGGGGGCTAACAGATACGCAGTATTTT. V usage is TRBV29-1 and J usage is TRBJ2-3; 11 bases line up with TRBD1. CDR1 is SQVTM, CDR2 ANQGSEA, per germline. Trimming took 2 bases from V and 3 from J; bases not matched to a gene: 4. The CDR3 is 15 residues long.

This chain links TRBV30 with TRBJ2-5; 12 bases agree with TRBD2. The length of the CDR3 is 15 residues. The V gene's germline CDR1 is GTSNPN and CDR2 SVGIG (reference sequence). Trimming removed 0 bases from V and 5 bases from J; junction bases left unmatched: 4. The CDR3 loop is CAWSVLAGGGETQYF. As DNA, the CDR3 is TGTGCCTGGAGTGTACTAGCGGGGGGTGGGGAGACCCAGTACTTC. The full variable domain, in which reference TRBV30 and TRBJ2-5 provide the parts outside the CDR3, is SQTIHQWPATLVQPVGSPLSLECTVEGTSNPNLYWYRQAAGRGLQLLFYSVGIGQISSEVPQNLSASRPQDRQFILSSKKLLLSDSGFYLCAWSVLAGGGETQYFGPGTRLLVL.

The chain combines TRBV2 with TRBJ1-1; maybe TRBD1 (6 bases). The V gene's germline CDR1 is SNHLY and CDR2 FYNNEI. The CDR3 has 13 residues. V shed 5 bases and J shed 6 bases, with 13 bases lying between them. This chain's CDR3 is CASSHRVPPEAFF. The CDR3 DNA reads as TGTGCCAGCAGTCACAGGGTTCCCCCTGAAGCTTTCTTT.

This chain links TRBV18 with TRBJ2-2; 12 bases are shared with TRBD1. The CDR3 contains 16 residues. Germline CDR1 KGHSH, CDR2 LQKENI. Unmatched junction bases numbered 6, after V lost 6 bases and J lost 4 bases. CDR3 DNA sequence: TGTGCCAGCTCGCCGAGGGGACAGGGGGCCACCGGGGAGCTGTTTTTT. Encoded protein: CASSPRGQGATGELFF.